This record concerns one T cell receptor (beta chain) sequence. Antigen specificity is unknown. This PCR relied on a set of 60 Vbeta primers and 13 Jbeta primers. Profiling relied on immunoSEQ multiplex PCR, and the TCRdb table lists in-frame clones only, not all of them. The table has 100,000 to 150,000 clones, more than 65% seen once; the top ten hold about 1.7%. The data are from a study of cytomegalovirus exposure and HLA in healthy donors. The study, taken as a whole, reports: Apart from CMV serostatus, no immune exposure information was available.

Germline V CDR1 and CDR2: SGHRS, YFSETQ. This CDR3 has 16 residues. The chain is built from TRBV5-1 and TRBJ2-5, with 15 bases that match TRBD2. The J call may be mistaken, given a closer DNA end match to TRBJ2-7. The sequence was obtained from a man younger than 35 in good health and CMV-seronegative. The sequencing sample was made of PBMCs. Here the CDR3 reads CASSPGLAGGPYEQYF. The CDR3 nucleotides read TGCGCCAGCAGCCCCGGACTAGCGGGGGGGCCCTACGAGCAGTACTTC.